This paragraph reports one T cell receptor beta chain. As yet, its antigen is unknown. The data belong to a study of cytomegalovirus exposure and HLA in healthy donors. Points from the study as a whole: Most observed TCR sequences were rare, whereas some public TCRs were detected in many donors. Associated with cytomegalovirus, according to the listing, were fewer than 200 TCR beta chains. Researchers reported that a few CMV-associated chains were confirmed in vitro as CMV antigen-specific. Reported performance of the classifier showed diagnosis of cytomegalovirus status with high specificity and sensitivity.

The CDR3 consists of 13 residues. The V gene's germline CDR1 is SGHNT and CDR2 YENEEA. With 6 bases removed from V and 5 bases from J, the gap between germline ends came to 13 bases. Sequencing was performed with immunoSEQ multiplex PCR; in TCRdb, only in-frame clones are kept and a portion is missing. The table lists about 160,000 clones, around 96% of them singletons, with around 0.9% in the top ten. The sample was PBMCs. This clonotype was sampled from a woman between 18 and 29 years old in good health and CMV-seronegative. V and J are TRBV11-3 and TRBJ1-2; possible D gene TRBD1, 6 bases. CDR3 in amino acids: CASRFDRCYGYTF. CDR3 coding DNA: TGTGCCAGCAGGTTTGACAGGTGTTATGGCTACACCTTC.